Listed here are 30 T cell receptor beta chains from one sample, sequenced in a study of post-analysis software for immune sequencing data. These TCRs are of unknown antigen specificity. Study-wide results and caveats: Higher frequency in patients than in controls was seen for 5 or 6 TRBV segments, with TRBV5-6, TRBV5-1 and TRBV20-1 among them.

Sequencing libraries made from TCR beta cDNA carried unique molecular identifiers. TCRdb reprocessed the PCR reads via MiXCR and lists one record per CDR3 protein. Altogether over 150,000 distinct CDR3 sequences are present, roughly 31% being singletons, with the ten largest covering more than 1.3%. What was sequenced was blood. The receptors here all came from a girl between 5 and 17 years old with multiple sclerosis.

The chain employs TRBV12-3 or TRBV12-4 and TRBJ2-1, with D tentatively TRBD1 (5 bases). The CDR3 length is 16 residues. Deletions cut 3 bases from V and 14 bases from J, with 26 bases between. The CDR3: CASSFPPTESFYNEFF. The CDR3, as DNA: TGTGCCAGCAGTTTCCCCCCGACAGAATCTTTCTACAATGAGTTCTTC.

CDR3 region: CSANLPGLAGEGGEQFF. The CDR3 DNA follows: TGCAGTGCTAACCTCCCGGGACTAGCGGGGGAGGGCGGTGAGCAGTTCTTC. This chain uses TRBV20-1 with TRBJ2-1; 14 nucleotides line up with TRBD2. The V segment lost 4 bases and the J segment 9 bases; nucleotides outside the gene matches: 14. The germline CDR1 and CDR2 sequences are DFQATT and SNEGSKA (reference sequence). The CDR3 totals 17 residues.

This clonotype was seen at least ten times. The rearrangement uses TRBV12-3 or TRBV12-4 and TRBJ2-7; D may be TRBD1 or TRBD2 (6 bases each). There are 14 residues in the CDR3. V was shortened by 6 bases and J by 7 bases, with 19 bases between the two germline ends. CDR3 nucleotides: TGTGCCAGCAGCCCTACGTGGGGGGCGAGGGAGCAGTACTTC. Protein sequence: CASSPTWGAREQYF.

V gene TRBV11-1 combines with J gene TRBJ1-1; 7 nucleotides align to TRBD1. The CDR3 has 14 amino acids. Germline V gene sequence: CDR1 SGHAT, CDR2 FQDESV (reference sequence). V lost 3 bases, J lost 4 bases, and 5 bases stayed unmatched. CDR3 bases: TGTGCCAGCAGCTTCGACAGGGTGGGCACTGAAGCTTTCTTT. This encodes CASSFDRVGTEAFF.

This clonotype showed up just a few times. The V call is TRBV24-1, the J call TRBJ1-1; no reliable D call. V was clipped by 10 bases and J by 4 bases, with 15 bases between them. Germline CDR1 is KGHDR and CDR2 is SFDVKD. This CDR3 spans 13 amino acids. CDR3 sequence (DNA): TGTGCCACGAGAGAGGGTTCTGGCACTGAAGCTTTCTTT. It yields the protein CATREGSGTEAFF.

This clonotype occurred many times. This chain uses TRBV4-2 with TRBJ2-1, with TRBD2 matching 10 bases. Looked up from germline, CDR1 is LGHNA and CDR2 is YNFKEQ. J lost 9 bases, V lost 1 base, and 6 bases had no gene match. CDR3 length: 15 amino acids. CDR3 in DNA: TGTGCCAGCAGCCAAGGGCTAGCGGGGGTTGGTGAGCAGTTCTTC. Protein: CASSQGLAGVGEQFF.

In regard to this clonotype: A single base separates this from a much larger clone, so it may be a read error. The chain couples TRBV9 to TRBJ2-3, with D possibly TRBD1 on 6 matching bases. The CDR3 is 15 residues long. Germline loops: CDR1 SGDLS, CDR2 YYNGEE. The DNA for the CDR3 is TGTGCCAGCAGCGTAGAACAGGGAAGCATAGATACGCAGTATTTT. Encoded protein: CASSVEQGSIDTQYF.

This clonotype was seen at least ten times. The chain recombines TRBV7-2 with TRBJ2-1; 14 bases are shared with TRBD2. The germline V gene encodes CDR1 SGHTA and CDR2 FQGNSA. After removal of 3 bases from V and 7 bases from J, the junction contained 11 bases not matched to a gene. The CDR3 runs to 18 residues. CDR3 in DNA: TGTGCCAGCAGCTTCCAATTATCCGGGACTAGCGGGAGTAATGAGCAGTTCTTC. This gives the protein CASSFQLSGTSGSNEQFF.

Ten or more counts support this clonotype. This chain uses TRBV3-1 with TRBJ2-7, with D unclear. CDR1 is LGHDT and CDR2 is YNNKEL in the germline V gene (reference sequence). The germline V and J ends were trimmed by 0 bases and 5 bases, with 2 bases remaining between them. The CDR3 length is 11 residues. CDR3 sequence (DNA): TGTGCCAGCAGCCAAGAGGACGAGCAGTACTTC. This gives the protein CASSQEDEQYF.

At least ten counts were recorded for this clonotype. This CDR3 is CASSLGVNTEAFF. CDR3 sequence (DNA): TGCGCCAGCAGCTTGGGCGTGAACACTGAAGCTTTCTTT. V and J are TRBV5-1 and TRBJ1-1; D gene ambiguous. CDR3 length equals 13 residues. The germline V gene encodes CDR1 SGHRS and CDR2 YFSETQ. V lost 0 bases, J lost 0 bases, and 3 bases lay in between.

The chain couples TRBV20-1 to TRBJ2-7; TRBD1 aligns across 9 bases. The germline V gene has CDR1 DFQATT and CDR2 SNEGSKA (reference sequence). The CDR3 is 19 residues long. Losses at the gene ends were 0 bases for V and 2 bases for J; bases not matched to a gene: 17. The CDR3 region is CSARDPKSPDRGLAYEQYF. For the CDR3, the DNA is TGCAGTGCTAGAGACCCTAAAAGCCCGGACAGGGGTTTGGCCTACGAGCAGTACTTC.

On this clonotype itself: The junction differs from germline at one of its ends, possibly a read error. The chain has TRBV10-3 and TRBJ2-3; 8 bases agree with TRBD2. Germline CDR1 reads ENHRY; CDR2 reads SYGVKD. CDR3 length: 19 amino acids. CDR3 nucleotide sequence: TGTGCCATCAGTGAGAAGGGGATTAGCGGGACACGTATGACAGATGCGCAGTATTTT. The encoded protein is CAISEKGISGTRMTDAQYF.

This chain links TRBV9 with TRBJ2-2; unclear D gene. Trimming shortened V by 0 bases and J by 8 bases, and 8 bases separated the two germline ends. The CDR3 sequence is 13 residues long. Germline CDR1 is SGDLS and CDR2 is YYNGEE. The CDR3: CASSVELSGELFF. The CDR3 DNA is TGTGCCAGCAGCGTAGAGTTGTCTGGGGAGCTGTTTTTT. The full variable domain, its missing parts supplied by reference TRBV9 and TRBJ2-2, is DSGVTQTPKHLITATGQRVTLRCSPRSGDLSVYWYQQSLDQGLQFLIQYYNGEERAKGNILERFSAQQFPDLHSELNLSSLELGDSALYFCASSVELSGELFFGEGSRLTVL.

Concerning this clonotype itself: Mismatch with germline at one junction end may stem from a read error. J is TRBJ1-1 and V is TRBV29-1; TRBD1 might be the D (6 bases). CDR1 and CDR2 from the germline V gene are SQVTM and ANQGSEA. The length of the CDR3 is 11 residues. The CDR3 DNA is TGCGGCGTTGCCAGGGGTACTGAAGCTTTCTTT. Amino acids: CGVARGTEAFF.

The chain joins TRBV7-9 to TRBJ2-7; weak D call: TRBD1 (5 bases). The V and J ends lost 5 bases and 4 bases respectively, with 18 bases between them. Per the germline V gene, CDR1 is SEHNR and CDR2 is FQNEAQ (reference sequence). CDR3 length equals 15 residues. The CDR3 bases are TGTGCCAGCAGCCCTCTCCCGGACACTTATTACGAGCAGTACTTC. Protein: CASSPLPDTYYEQYF.

This clonotype came up a few times. J is TRBJ2-6 and V is TRBV7-3; TRBD1 might be the D (6 bases). V was pared by 0 bases and J by 2 bases, with 14 bases between. The CDR3 is 18 residues long. Germline values: CDR1 SGHTA, CDR2 FQGTGA. The CDR3 DNA sequence: TGTGCCAGCAGCTTAACTGGCAGGGGTTTTGCTGGGGCCAACGTCCTGACTTTC. Protein sequence: CASSLTGRGFAGANVLTF.

The chain combines TRBV3-1 with TRBJ2-7, with 7 bases aligning to TRBD2. The length of the CDR3 is 16 residues. The germline gives CDR1 LGHDT, CDR2 YNNKEL (reference sequence). J was trimmed by 6 bases and V by 6 bases; bases with no gene match: 17. This chain's CDR3 is CASSRSKGEGLGEQYF. The CDR3 nucleotides read TGTGCCAGCAGTCGGAGCAAAGGGGAGGGGCTCGGCGAGCAGTACTTC.

With regard to this clonotype: A read error is possible here, since a much larger clone lies one base away. J is TRBJ2-6 and V is TRBV9, with D perhaps TRBD1 (5 bases). Germline V gene lookup returns CDR1 SGDLS and CDR2 YYNGEE. This CDR3 comprises 15 residues. The CDR3: CASSVMSSGANVRTF. The DNA of the CDR3 is TGTGCCAGCAGCGTAATGAGCTCTGGGGCCAACGTCCGGACTTTC.

This clonotype was seen a handful of times. The chain couples TRBV20-1 to TRBJ1-1; D is possibly TRBD1 (5 bases). Germline V lookup: CDR1 DFQATT, CDR2 SNEGSKA (reference sequence). V shed 0 bases and J shed 2 bases, with 10 bases lying between them. This CDR3 is built from 14 residues. CDR3 in DNA: TGCAGTGCTAGAGATCCCGGGGGAAACACTGAAGCTTTCTTT. The encoded protein is CSARDPGGNTEAFF.

The rearrangement links TRBV5-5 to TRBJ2-7; TRBD1 is a possible D gene (7 bases). Trimming took 6 bases from V and 2 from J, leaving 18 bases between them. The CDR3 has 15 residues. Germline CDR1 and CDR2: SGHKS and YYEKEE (reference sequence). CDR3: CASTPGGTSTYEQYF. CDR3 in DNA: TGTGCCAGCACCCCAGGGGGGACCTCTACCTACGAGCAGTACTTC.

The chain employs TRBV29-1 and TRBJ2-7; D uncertain. CDR3 length: 13 amino acids. The V end lost 2 bases, the J end lost 7 bases, and 15 bases lay between the germline ends. Germline V gene sequence: CDR1 SQVTM, CDR2 ANQGSEA. The CDR3 loop reads CSVEILPRNEQYF. For the CDR3, the DNA is TGCAGCGTTGAAATCCTACCGCGAAATGAGCAGTACTTC.

V is TRBV6-2 or TRBV6-3 and J is TRBJ2-7; 14 bases map to TRBD2. The last part of the DNA fits TRBJ2-5 better; the J call may be wrong. The CDR3 consists of 16 residues. CDR1 and CDR2 (germline): MNHEY, SVGEGT. The CDR3 region has the DNA TGTGCCAGCAGAGGACTAGCGGGGGGAACCCAAGAGACCCAGTACTTC. Residues: CASRGLAGGTQETQYF.

This clonotype was found many times. The genes are TRBV5-1 and TRBJ2-1, with D uncertain. The CDR3 contains 15 residues. The V and J ends lost 4 bases and 7 bases respectively, with 18 bases between them. Germline CDR1 reads SGHRS; CDR2 reads YFSETQ. This chain's CDR3 is CASSPLIATGNEQFF. In nucleotides, the CDR3 is TGCGCCAGCAGCCCTCTTATTGCGACGGGTAATGAGCAGTTCTTC.

Ten or more counts support this clonotype. The rearrangement uses TRBV20-1 and TRBJ2-7, with D perhaps assigned TRBD1 or TRBD2 (5 bases each). The V gene's germline CDR1 is DFQATT and CDR2 SNEGSKA (reference sequence). The CDR3 extends over 14 amino acids. Trimming pared 3 bases from V and 3 bases from J, leaving 15 bases between. CDR3: CSASDLRGHYEQYF. CDR3 sequence (DNA): TGCAGTGCTAGCGATCTTCGGGGCCACTACGAGCAGTACTTC.

About this clonotype: An end of the junction does not agree with germline; a read error may underlie this. The chain joins TRBV28 to TRBJ1-5; D gene ambiguous. The germline V gene has CDR1 MDHEN and CDR2 SYDVKM. The CDR3 runs to 11 residues. The CDR3 nucleotides are TGTGCCAGCAACAGCAACCAGCCCCAGCATTTT. Protein sequence: CASNSNQPQHF.

The sample holds many counts of this clonotype. The chain carries TRBV7-2 and TRBJ1-2; 7 bases agree with TRBD1. Per the germline V gene, CDR1 is SGHTA and CDR2 is FQGNSA. J lost 2 bases, V lost 5 bases, and 5 bases had no gene match. The CDR3 length is 14 residues. The CDR3 nucleotides are TGTGCCAGCAGCACGGGACAGAGGAACTATGGCTACACCTTC. Its translation is CASSTGQRNYGYTF.

This clonotype has at least ten counts. The V gene is TRBV27, the J gene TRBJ2-1; 8 bases line up with TRBD1. This CDR3 is 14 amino acids long. V shed 6 bases, J shed 7 bases, and the junction held 8 bases outside the gene matches. The germline V gene encodes CDR1 MNHEY and CDR2 SMNVEV (reference sequence). CDR3 sequence: CASSYTGGQNEQFF. The CDR3 nucleotides read TGTGCCAGCAGCTACACAGGGGGTCAAAATGAGCAGTTCTTC.

This clonotype was seen only a few times. V gene TRBV15 combines with J gene TRBJ1-2; the D gene is possibly TRBD1 (5 bases). V lost 3 bases to trimming and J lost 6 bases, with 11 bases between them. The CDR3 covers 13 residues. Germline CDR1 reads LNHNV; CDR2 reads YYDKDF (reference sequence). CDR3 loop: CATSRLFRDGYTF. The CDR3 nucleotides are TGTGCCACCAGCAGGCTTTTCAGGGATGGCTACACCTTC.

The chain employs TRBV5-6 and TRBJ2-5; 7 nucleotides match TRBD2. CDR3 size: 16 residues. The J segment lost 1 base and the V segment lost 0 bases, leaving 6 bases of the junction unmatched. CDR1 and CDR2 from the germline V gene are SGHDT and YYEEEE. CDR3 sequence: CASSLAAWGGQETQYF. CDR3 DNA: TGTGCCAGCAGCTTGGCCGCCTGGGGGGGCCAAGAGACCCAGTACTTC. The whole variable domain, remainder taken from reference TRBV5-6 and TRBJ2-5, is DAGVTQSPTHLIKTRGQQVTLRCSPKSGHDTVSWYQQALGQGPQFIFQYYEEEERQRGNFPDRFSGHQFPNYSSELNVNALLLGDSALYLCASSLAAWGGQETQYFGPGTRLLVL.

This clonotype occurred a few times. The chain employs TRBV30 and TRBJ1-1; TRBD1 might be the D (6 bases). With 2 bases removed from V and 1 base from J, the gap between germline ends came to 8 bases. Germline CDR1 and CDR2: GTSNPN and SVGIG (reference sequence). The CDR3 is made up of 13 amino acids. The CDR3 here is CAWSLGGNTEAFF. The CDR3 coding sequence is TGTGCCTGGAGTTTAGGGGGGAACACTGAAGCTTTCTTT.